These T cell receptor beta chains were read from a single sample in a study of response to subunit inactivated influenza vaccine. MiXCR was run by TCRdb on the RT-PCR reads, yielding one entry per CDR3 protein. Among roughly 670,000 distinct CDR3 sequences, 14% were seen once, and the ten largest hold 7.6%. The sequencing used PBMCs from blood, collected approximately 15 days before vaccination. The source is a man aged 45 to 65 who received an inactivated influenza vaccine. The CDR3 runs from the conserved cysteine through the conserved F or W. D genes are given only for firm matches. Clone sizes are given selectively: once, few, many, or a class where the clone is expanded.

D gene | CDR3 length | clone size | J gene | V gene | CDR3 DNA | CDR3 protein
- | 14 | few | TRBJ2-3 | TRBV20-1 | TGCAGTGCCGCTGCCTTAGCGAGAACAGATACGCAGTATTTT | CSAAALARTDTQYF
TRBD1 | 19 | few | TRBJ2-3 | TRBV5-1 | TGCGCCAGCAGCTTGGGGACAGGGCCCTTGACTGGATCCACAGATACGCAGTATTTT | CASSLGTGPLTGSTDTQYF
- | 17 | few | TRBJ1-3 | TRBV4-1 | TGCGCCAGCAGCCAGACACCCTCCCAGGGTGCGGGAAACACCATATATTTT | CASSQTPSQGAGNTIYF
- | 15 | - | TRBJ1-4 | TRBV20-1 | TGCAGTGCTAGAGATGCGAGGGGTACTAATGAAAAACTGTTTTTT | CSARDARGTNEKLFF
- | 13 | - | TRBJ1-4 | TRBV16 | TGTGCCAGCAGCCAATTTAGGAATGAAAAACTGTTTTTT | CASSQFRNEKLFF
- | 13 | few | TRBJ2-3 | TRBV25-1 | TGTGCCAGCGGATCATTGACAGTTGATACGCAGTATTTT | CASGSLTVDTQYF
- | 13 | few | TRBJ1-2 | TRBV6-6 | TGTGCCAGCGTCGGAAAGGGAGTTTATGGCTACACCTTC | CASVGKGVYGYTF
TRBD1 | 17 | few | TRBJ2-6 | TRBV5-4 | TGTGCCAGCAGCTTACAGACAGGGAGCTCTGGGGCCAACGTCCTGACTTTC | CASSLQTGSSGANVLTF
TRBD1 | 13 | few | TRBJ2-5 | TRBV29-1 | TGCAGCGTTCAAGGACAGGGGGGAGAGACCCAGTACTTC | CSVQGQGGETQYF
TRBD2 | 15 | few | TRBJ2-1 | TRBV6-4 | TGTGCCAGCAGTCCTTCAGCGGGAGGGCCACGTGAGCAGTTCTTC | CASSPSAGGPREQFF
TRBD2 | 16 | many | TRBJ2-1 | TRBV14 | TGTGCCAGCAGCTCACTAGCGGGAGGAGCATACAATGAGCAGTTCTTC | CASSSLAGGAYNEQFF
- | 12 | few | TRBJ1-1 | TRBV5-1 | TGCGCCAGCAGCTTACACGCGAATGAAGCTTTCTTT | CASSLHANEAFF
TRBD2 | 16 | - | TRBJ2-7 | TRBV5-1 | TGCGCCAGCAGCGGACGGACTAGCGGGAGTACCTACGAGCAGTACTTC | CASSGRTSGSTYEQYF
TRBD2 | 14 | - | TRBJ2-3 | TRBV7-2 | TGTGCCAGCAGCGAGCGGGGGGGCCGGAGGGTGCAGTATTTT | CASSERGGRRVQYF
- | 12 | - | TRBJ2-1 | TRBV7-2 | TGTGCCAGCACCATTATCCGGAATGAGCAGTTCTTC | CASTIIRNEQFF
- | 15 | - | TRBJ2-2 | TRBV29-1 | TGCAGCGTTGAAGATCGAAGGGCGAACACCGGGGAGCTGTTTTTT | CSVEDRRANTGELFF
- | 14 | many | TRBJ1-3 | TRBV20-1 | TGCAGTGCTAGTTCGGGTTCCTCTGGAAACACCATATATTTT | CSASSGSSGNTIYF
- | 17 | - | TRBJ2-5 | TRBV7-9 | TGTGCCAGCACCGAAGGTAGTATAGGGCTGGGCCAAGAGACCCAGTACTTC | CASTEGSIGLGQETQYF
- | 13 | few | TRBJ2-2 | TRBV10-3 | TGTGCCATTCTAGACAGGAACACCGGGGAGCTGTTTTTT | CAILDRNTGELFF
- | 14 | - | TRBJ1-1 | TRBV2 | TGTGCCAGCATAGAAAGCAGGACGACCGCTGAAGCTTTCTTT | CASIESRTTAEAFF
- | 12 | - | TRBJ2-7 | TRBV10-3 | TGTGCCTCGAGGGAAGGTGATTACGAGCAGTACTTC | CASREGDYEQYF
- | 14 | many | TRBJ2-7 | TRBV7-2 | TGTGCCAGCAGCTTAGCGACATACTCCTACGAGCAGTACTTC | CASSLATYSYEQYF
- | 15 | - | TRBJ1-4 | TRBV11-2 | TGTGCCAGCAGCTTAGAGGGGCTGGAAAATGAAAAACTGTTTTTT | CASSLEGLENEKLFF
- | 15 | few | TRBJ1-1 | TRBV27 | TGTGCCAGCAGTTTTTCTCGGGAGGTGAGCACTGAAGCTTTCTTT | CASSFSREVSTEAFF
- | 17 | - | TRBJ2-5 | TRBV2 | TGTGCCAGCAGTGAAAGGGTGCTGGGCCGCCTCCAAGAGACCCAGTACTTC | CASSERVLGRLQETQYF
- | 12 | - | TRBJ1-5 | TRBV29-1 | TGCAGCCAAGCGAATAGCAATCAGCCCCAGCATTTT | CSQANSNQPQHF
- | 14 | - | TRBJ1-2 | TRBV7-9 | TGTGCCAGCAGCCTCCTACCCTGGACGGGCGGCTACACCTTC | CASSLLPWTGGYTF
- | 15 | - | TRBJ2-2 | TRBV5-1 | TGCGCCAGCAGCTTGGGTCCCGGTTTAGCCGGGGAGCTGTTTTTT | CASSLGPGLAGELFF
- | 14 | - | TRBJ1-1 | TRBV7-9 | TGTGCCAGCAGCCCCCTCTTGGTTGTTTTGGAAGCTTTCTTT | CASSPLLVVLEAFF
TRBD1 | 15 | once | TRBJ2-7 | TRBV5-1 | TGCGCCAGCAGCTTGGCCGTGACAGGGGGCTACGAGCAGTACTTC | CASSLAVTGGYEQYF
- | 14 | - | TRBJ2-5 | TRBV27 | TGTGCCAGCAGTTTTTTCGCGGGGGCGGAGACCCAGTACTTC | CASSFFAGAETQYF
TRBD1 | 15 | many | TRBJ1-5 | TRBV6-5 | TGTGCCAGCAGTTACTCGGTGACAGGGAATCAGCCCCAGCATTTT | CASSYSVTGNQPQHF
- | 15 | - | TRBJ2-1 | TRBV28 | TGTGCCAGCAGCGTTGTAGCATCCCCGATGCTTGAGCAGTTCTTC | CASSVVASPMLEQFF
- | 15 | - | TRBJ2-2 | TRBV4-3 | TGCGCCAGCAGCCAAGTGGTACGGGCAAGCGGGGAGCTGTTTTTT | CASSQVVRASGELFF
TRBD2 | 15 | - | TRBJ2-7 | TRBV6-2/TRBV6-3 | TGTGCCAGCAGACGGACTAGCGGGGGGCCCTACGAGCAGTACTTC | CASRRTSGGPYEQYF
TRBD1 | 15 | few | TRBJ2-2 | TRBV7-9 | TGTGCCAGCAGCAGACAGACAGGGCACACCGGGGAGCTGTTTTTT | CASSRQTGHTGELFF